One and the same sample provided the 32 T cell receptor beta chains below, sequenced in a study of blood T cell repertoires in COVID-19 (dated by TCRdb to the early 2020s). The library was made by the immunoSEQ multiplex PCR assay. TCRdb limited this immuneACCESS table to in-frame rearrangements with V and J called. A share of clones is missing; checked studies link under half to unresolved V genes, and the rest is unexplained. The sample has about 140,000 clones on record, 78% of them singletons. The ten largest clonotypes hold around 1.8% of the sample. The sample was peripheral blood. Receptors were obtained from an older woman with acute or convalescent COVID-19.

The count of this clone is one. Written as DNA, the CDR3 is TGTGCCAGCAGACTAGCTTGGTCCGGCCATGAGCAGTTCTTC. It encodes CASRLAWSGHEQFF. The chain uses TRBV2 and TRBJ2-1; tentatively, D is TRBD2 (6 bases). This CDR3 has 14 amino acids. Germline V gene data show CDR1 as SNHLY and CDR2 as FYNNEI. Trimming removed 6 bases from V and 8 bases from J, with 17 bases in between. Filled out from reference TRBV2 and TRBJ2-1, the complete variable domain reads EPEVTQTPSHQVTQMGQEVILRCVPISNHLYFYWYRQILGQKVEFLVSFYNNEISEKSEIFDDQFSVERPDGSNFTLKIRSTKLEDSAMYFCASRLAWSGHEQFFGPGTRLTVL.

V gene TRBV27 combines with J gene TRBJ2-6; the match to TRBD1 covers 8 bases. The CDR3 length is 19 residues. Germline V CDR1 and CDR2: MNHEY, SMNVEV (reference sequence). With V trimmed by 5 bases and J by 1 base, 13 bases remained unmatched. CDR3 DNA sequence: TGTGCCAGCAGTCACTCCGGGACAGGTCCCGAATCTGGGGCCAACGTCCTGACTTTC. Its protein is CASSHSGTGPESGANVLTF.

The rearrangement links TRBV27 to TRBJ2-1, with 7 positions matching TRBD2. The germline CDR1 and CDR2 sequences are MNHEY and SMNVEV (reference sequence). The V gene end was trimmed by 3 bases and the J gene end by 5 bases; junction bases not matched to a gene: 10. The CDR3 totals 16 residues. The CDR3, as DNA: TGTGCCAGCAGTTTCTCGGGCGGGAGTGGCAACAATGAGCAGTTCTTC. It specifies CASSFSGGSGNNEQFF.

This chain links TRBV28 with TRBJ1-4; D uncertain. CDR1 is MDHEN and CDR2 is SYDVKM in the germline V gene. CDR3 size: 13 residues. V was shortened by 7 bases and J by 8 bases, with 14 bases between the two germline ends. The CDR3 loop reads CASMGGGSEKLFF. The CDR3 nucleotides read TGTGCCAGCATGGGCGGAGGGAGCGAAAAACTGTTTTTT. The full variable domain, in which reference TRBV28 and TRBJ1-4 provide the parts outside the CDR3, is DVKVTQSSRYLVKRTGEKVFLECVQDMDHENMFWYRQDPGLGLRLIYFSYDVKMKEKGDIPEGYSVSREKKERFSLILESASTNQTSMYLCASMGGGSEKLFFGSGTQLSVL.

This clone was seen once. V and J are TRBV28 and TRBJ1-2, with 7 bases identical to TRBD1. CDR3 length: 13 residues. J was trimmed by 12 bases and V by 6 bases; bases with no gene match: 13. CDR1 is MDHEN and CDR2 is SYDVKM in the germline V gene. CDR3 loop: CASRPDRVLGDTF. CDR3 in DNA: TGTGCCAGCAGACCTGACAGGGTCCTGGGGGACACCTTC.

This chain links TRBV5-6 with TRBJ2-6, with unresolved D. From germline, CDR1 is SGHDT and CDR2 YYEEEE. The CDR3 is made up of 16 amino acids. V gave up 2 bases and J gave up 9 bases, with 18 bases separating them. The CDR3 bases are TGTGCCAGCAGCTTCAGGCCAGGCTATCTTGACAACGTCCTGACTTTC. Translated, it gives CASSFRPGYLDNVLTF.

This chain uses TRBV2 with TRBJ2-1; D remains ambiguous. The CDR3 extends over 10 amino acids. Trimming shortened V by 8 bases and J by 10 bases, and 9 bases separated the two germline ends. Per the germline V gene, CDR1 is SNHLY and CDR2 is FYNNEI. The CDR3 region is CASSMGEQFF. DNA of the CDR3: TGTGCCAGCTCCATGGGCGAGCAGTTCTTC.

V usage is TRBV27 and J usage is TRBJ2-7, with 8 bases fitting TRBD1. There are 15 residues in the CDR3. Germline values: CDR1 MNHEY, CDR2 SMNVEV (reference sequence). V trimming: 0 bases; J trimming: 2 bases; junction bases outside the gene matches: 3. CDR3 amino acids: CASSLSGQEPYEQYF. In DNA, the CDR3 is TGTGCCAGCAGTTTATCGGGACAGGAACCCTACGAGCAGTACTTC.

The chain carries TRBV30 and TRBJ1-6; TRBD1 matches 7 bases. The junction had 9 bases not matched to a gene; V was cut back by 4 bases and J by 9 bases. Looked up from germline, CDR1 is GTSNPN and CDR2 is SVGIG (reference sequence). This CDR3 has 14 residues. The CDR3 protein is CAWNPDRVASPLHF. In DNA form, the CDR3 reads TGTGCCTGGAACCCCGACAGGGTAGCTTCACCCCTCCACTTT.

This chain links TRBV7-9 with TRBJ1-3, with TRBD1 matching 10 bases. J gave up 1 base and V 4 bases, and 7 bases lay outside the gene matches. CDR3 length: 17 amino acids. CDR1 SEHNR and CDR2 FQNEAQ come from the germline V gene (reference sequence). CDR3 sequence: CASSYSGTGVSGNTIYF. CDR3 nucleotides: TGTGCCAGCAGCTATTCCGGGACAGGGGTTTCTGGAAACACCATATATTTT.

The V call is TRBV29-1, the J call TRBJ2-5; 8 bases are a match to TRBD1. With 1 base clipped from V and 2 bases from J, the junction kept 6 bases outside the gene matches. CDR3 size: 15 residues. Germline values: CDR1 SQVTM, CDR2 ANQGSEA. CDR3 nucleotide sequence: TGCAGCGTTGAAGGGCAGGGGGCCCCTCAAGAGACCCAGTACTTC. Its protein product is CSVEGQGAPQETQYF.

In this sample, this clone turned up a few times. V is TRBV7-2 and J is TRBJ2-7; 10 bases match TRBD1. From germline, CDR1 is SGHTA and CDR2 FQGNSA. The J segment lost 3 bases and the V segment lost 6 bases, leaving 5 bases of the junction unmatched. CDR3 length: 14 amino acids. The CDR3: CASSRTGGRYEQYF. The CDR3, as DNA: TGTGCCAGCAGTCGGACAGGGGGACGCTACGAGCAGTACTTC.

CDR3 residues: CASSPGQGNYEQYF. The DNA for the CDR3 is TGTGCCAGCAGTCCGGGACAGGGTAACTACGAGCAGTACTTC. V gene TRBV6-6 combines with J gene TRBJ2-7; 9 bases map to TRBD1. The trim removed 5 bases at V and 3 bases at J, leaving 5 bases unmatched. This CDR3 region has 14 residues. CDR1 and CDR2 from the germline V gene are MNHNY and SVGAGI (reference sequence).

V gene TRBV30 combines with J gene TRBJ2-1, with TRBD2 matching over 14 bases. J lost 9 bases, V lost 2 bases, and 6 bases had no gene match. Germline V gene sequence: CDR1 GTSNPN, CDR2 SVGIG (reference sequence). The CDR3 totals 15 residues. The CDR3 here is CAWSPGGLAGVEQFF. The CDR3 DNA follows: TGTGCCTGGAGTCCGGGGGGACTAGCGGGAGTTGAGCAGTTCTTC.

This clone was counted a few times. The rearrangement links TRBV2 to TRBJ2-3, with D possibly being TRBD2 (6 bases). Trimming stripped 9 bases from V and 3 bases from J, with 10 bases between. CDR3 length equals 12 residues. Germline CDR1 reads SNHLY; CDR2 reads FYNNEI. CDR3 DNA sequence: TGTGCCAGACTCCGGGAGACAGATACGCAGTATTTT. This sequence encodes CARLRETDTQYF.

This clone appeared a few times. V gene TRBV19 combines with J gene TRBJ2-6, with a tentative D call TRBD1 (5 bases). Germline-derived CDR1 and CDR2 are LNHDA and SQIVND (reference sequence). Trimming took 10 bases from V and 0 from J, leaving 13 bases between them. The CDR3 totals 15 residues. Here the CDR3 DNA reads TGTGCCACCACCTACCAGGGCTCTGGGGCCAACGTCCTGACTTTC. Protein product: CATTYQGSGANVLTF.

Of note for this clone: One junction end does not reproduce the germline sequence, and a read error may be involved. CDR3 loop: CARSRGEGTGTEAFF. Here the CDR3 DNA reads TGCGCCCGCAGCCGGGGGGAGGGGACGGGCACTGAAGCTTTCTTT. The J gene is TRBJ1-1, the V gene TRBV5-1, with a weak D call TRBD1 (5 bases). Germline V gene data show CDR1 as SGHRS and CDR2 as YFSETQ. The CDR3 has 15 residues.

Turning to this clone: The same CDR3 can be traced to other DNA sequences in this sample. The CDR3 loop reads CASSLSGLGNQPQHF. CDR3 sequence (DNA): TGCGCCAGCAGCTTATCAGGACTCGGCAATCAGCCCCAGCATTTT. This chain uses TRBV5-1 with TRBJ1-5; D uncertain. This CDR3 has 15 residues. V was pared by 2 bases and J by 2 bases, with 11 bases between. Germline V lookup: CDR1 SGHRS, CDR2 YFSETQ.

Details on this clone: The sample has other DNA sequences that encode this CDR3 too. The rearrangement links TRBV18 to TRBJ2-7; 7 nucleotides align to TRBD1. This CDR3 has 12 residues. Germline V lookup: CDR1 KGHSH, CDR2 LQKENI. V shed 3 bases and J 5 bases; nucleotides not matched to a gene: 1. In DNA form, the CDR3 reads TGTGCCAGCTCACCGGACAGGAACGAGCAGTACTTC. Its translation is CASSPDRNEQYF. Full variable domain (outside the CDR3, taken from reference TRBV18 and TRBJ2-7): NAGVMQNPRHLVRRRGQEARLRCSPMKGHSHVYWYRQLPEEGLKFMVYLQKENIIDESGMPKERFSAEFPKEGPSILRIQQVVRGDSAAYFCASSPDRNEQYFGPGTRLTVT.

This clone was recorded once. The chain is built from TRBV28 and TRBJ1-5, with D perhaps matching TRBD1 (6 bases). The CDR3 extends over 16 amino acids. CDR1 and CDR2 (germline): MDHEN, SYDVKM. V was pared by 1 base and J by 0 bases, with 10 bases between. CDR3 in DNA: TGTGCCAGCAGTTTATCTGCAGGGGCTAGCAATCAGCCCCAGCATTTT. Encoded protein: CASSLSAGASNQPQHF. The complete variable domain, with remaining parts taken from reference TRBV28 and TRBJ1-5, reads DVKVTQSSRYLVKRTGEKVFLECVQDMDHENMFWYRQDPGLGLRLIYFSYDVKMKEKGDIPEGYSVSREKKERFSLILESASTNQTSMYLCASSLSAGASNQPQHFGDGTRLSIL.

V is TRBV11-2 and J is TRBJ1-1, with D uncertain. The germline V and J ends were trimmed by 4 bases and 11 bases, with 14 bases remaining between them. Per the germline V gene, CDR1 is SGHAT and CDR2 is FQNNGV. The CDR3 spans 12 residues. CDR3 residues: CASSSRVIGAFF. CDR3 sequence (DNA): TGTGCCAGCAGCTCGAGGGTTATTGGGGCTTTCTTT. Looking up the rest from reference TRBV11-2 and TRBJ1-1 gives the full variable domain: EAGVAQSPRYKIIEKRQSVAFWCNPISGHATLYWYQQILGQGPKLLIQFQNNGVVDDSQLPKDRFSAERLKGVDSTLKIQPAKLEDSAVYLCASSSRVIGAFFGQGTRLTVV.

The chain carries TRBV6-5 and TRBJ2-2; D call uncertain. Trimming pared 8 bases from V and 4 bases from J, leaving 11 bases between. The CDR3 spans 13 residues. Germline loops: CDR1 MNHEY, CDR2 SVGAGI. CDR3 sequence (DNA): TGTGCCAGCCGCCTATTCACCACCGGGGAGCTGTTTTTT. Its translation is CASRLFTTGELFF.

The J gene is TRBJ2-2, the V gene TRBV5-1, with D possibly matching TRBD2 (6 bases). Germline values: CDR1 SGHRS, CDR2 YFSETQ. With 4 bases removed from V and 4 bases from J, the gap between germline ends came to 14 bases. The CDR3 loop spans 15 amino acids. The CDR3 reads CASSPRGAGTGELFF. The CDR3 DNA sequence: TGCGCCAGCAGCCCTAGAGGAGCGGGCACCGGGGAGCTGTTTTTT.

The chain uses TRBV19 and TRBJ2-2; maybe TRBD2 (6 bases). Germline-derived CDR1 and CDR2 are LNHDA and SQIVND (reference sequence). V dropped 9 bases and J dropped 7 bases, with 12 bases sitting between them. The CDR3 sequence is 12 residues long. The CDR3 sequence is CASGSRGGELFF. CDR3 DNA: TGTGCCAGCGGGAGCCGAGGCGGGGAGCTGTTTTTT.

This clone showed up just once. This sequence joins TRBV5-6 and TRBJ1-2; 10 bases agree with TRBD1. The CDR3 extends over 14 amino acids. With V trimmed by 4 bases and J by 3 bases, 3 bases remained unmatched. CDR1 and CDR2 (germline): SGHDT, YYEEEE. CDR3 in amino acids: CASSIGTGDYGYTF. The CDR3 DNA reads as TGTGCCAGCAGCATTGGGACAGGGGACTATGGCTACACCTTC. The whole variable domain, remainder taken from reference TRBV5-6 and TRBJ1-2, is DAGVTQSPTHLIKTRGQQVTLRCSPKSGHDTVSWYQQALGQGPQFIFQYYEEEERQRGNFPDRFSGHQFPNYSSELNVNALLLGDSALYLCASSIGTGDYGYTFGSGTRLTVV.

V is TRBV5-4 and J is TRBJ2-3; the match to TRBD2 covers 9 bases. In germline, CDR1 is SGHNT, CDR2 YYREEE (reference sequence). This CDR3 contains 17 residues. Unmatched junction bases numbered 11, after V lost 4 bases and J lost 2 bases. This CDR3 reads CASSTPASGTVTDTQYF. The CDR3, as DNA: TGTGCCAGCAGCACCCCAGCTAGCGGGACTGTCACAGATACGCAGTATTTT. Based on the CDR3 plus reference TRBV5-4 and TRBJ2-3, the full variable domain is ETGVTQSPTHLIKTRGQQVTLRCSSQSGHNTVSWYQQALGQGPQFIFQYYREEENGRGNFPPRFSGLQFPNYSSELNVNALELDDSALYLCASSTPASGTVTDTQYFGPGTRLTVL.

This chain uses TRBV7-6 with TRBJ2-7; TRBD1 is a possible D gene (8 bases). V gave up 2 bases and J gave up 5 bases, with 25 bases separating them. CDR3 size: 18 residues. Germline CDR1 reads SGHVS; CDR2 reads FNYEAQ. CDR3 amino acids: CASSLRSPQGGTGNEQYF. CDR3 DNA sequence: TGTGCCAGCAGCTTAAGATCCCCACAGGGGGGGACTGGTAACGAGCAGTACTTC. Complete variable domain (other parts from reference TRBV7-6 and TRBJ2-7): GAGVSQSPRYKVTKRGQDVALRCDPISGHVSLYWYRQALGQGPEFLTYFNYEAQQDKSGLPNDRFSAERPEGSISTLTIQRTEQRDSAMYRCASSLRSPQGGTGNEQYFGPGTRLTVT.

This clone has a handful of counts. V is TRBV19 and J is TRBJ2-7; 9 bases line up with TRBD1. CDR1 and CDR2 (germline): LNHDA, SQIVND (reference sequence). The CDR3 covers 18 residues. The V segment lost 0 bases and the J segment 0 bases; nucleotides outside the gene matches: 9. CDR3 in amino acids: CASSIDLWTGEISYEQYF. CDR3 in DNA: TGTGCCAGTAGTATAGATCTCTGGACAGGGGAGATCTCCTACGAGCAGTACTTC.

The CDR3 coding sequence is TGTGCCAGCAGCCAAACAGGCAGGCCATATGGCTACACCTTC. This sequence encodes CASSQTGRPYGYTF. This chain joins TRBV14 and TRBJ1-2; D may be TRBD1 (5 bases). V shed 2 bases and J shed 5 bases, with 12 bases lying between them. Germline CDR1 reads SGHDN; CDR2 reads FVKESK. CDR3 length equals 14 residues. Full variable domain (missing parts from reference TRBV14 and TRBJ1-2): EAGVTQFPSHSVIEKGQTVTLRCDPISGHDNLYWYRRVMGKEIKFLLHFVKESKQDESGMPNNRFLAERTGGTYSTLKVQPAELEDSGVYFCASSQTGRPYGYTFGSGTRLTVV.

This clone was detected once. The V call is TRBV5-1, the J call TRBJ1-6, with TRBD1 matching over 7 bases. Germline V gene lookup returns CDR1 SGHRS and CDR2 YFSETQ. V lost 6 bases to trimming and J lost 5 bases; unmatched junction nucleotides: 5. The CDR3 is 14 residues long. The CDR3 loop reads CASTVQGDNSPLHF. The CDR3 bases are TGCGCCAGCACCGTTCAGGGGGATAATTCACCCCTCCACTTT.

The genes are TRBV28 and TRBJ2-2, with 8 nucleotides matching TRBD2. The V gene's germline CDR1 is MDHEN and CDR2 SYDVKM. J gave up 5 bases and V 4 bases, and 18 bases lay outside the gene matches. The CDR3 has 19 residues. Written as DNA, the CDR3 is TGTGCCAGCAGTTGGACACAGGGTCGCGGCGGGAGGTGGACCGGGGAGCTGTTTTTT. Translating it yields CASSWTQGRGGRWTGELFF.

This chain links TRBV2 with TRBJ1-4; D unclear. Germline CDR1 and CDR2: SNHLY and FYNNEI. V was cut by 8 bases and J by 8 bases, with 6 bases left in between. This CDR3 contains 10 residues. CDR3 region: CASVKEKLFF. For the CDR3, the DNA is TGTGCCAGCGTTAAAGAAAAACTGTTTTTT.